One and the same sample provided the 31 T cell receptor beta chains below, sequenced in a study of radiation and T cells in renal cell carcinoma. Generated by immunoSEQ multiplex PCR, the TCRdb table keeps only in-frame clones and is missing some. The table shows 100,000 to 150,000 clones, with approximately 85% occurring only once. The time point here: blood 2 weeks post-SBRT. Treatment defined: 15 Gy SBRT to primary tumor, nephrectomy 4 weeks later. Sequenced material: blood, taken from a patient whose treatment included radiotherapy and nephrectomy. These TCRs come from a man aged 45-60 years with renal cell carcinoma.

CDR3 nucleotides: TGTGCCAGCAGTGAAGGTCTATTTGGAGATTATGGCTACACCTTC. Its protein is CASSEGLFGDYGYTF. The chain employs TRBV6-1 and TRBJ1-2; D not resolved. The CDR3 loop spans 15 amino acids. Trimming removed 1 base from V and 5 bases from J, with 14 bases in between. Germline V gene sequence: CDR1 MNHNS, CDR2 SASEGT.

This clone was seen only once. The genes are TRBV19 and TRBJ1-5; no clear D. Germline CDR1 is LNHDA and CDR2 is SQIVND (reference sequence). CDR3 length: 14 residues. Deletions cut 3 bases from V and 3 bases from J, with 9 bases between. CDR3 in DNA: TGTGCCAGTAGTATGGGCGGGAACAATCAGCCCCAGCATTTT. Its translation: CASSMGGNNQPQHF.

The chain joins TRBV7-9 to TRBJ1-5; perhaps TRBD1 as D (5 bases). The CDR3 runs 14 residues. CDR1 and CDR2 (germline): SEHNR, FQNEAQ (reference sequence). The V end was cut by 9 bases, the J end by 4 bases, with 16 bases between. CDR3 loop: CASGWSRGNQPQHF. The CDR3, as DNA: TGTGCCAGTGGTTGGAGTAGGGGAAATCAGCCCCAGCATTTT.

This rearrangement joins TRBV18 to TRBJ1-1; possibly TRBD1 for D (6 bases). Germline CDR1 reads KGHSH; CDR2 reads LQKENI. This CDR3 has 14 amino acids. V was trimmed by 3 bases and J by 4 bases, leaving 12 bases between them. CDR3 residues: CASSPKTGFTEAFF. Written as DNA, the CDR3 is TGTGCCAGCTCACCGAAAACAGGGTTCACTGAAGCTTTCTTT.

The V gene is TRBV18, the J gene TRBJ1-2; TRBD1 aligns across 8 bases. The CDR3 has 15 amino acids. With V trimmed by 4 bases and J by 0 bases, 4 bases remained unmatched. The germline CDR1 and CDR2 sequences are KGHSH and LQKENI. The CDR3 sequence is CASSLGQGPNYGYTF. The CDR3 nucleotides read TGTGCCAGCTCACTAGGACAGGGACCTAACTATGGCTACACCTTC.

The chain combines TRBV19 with TRBJ1-1; the D gene is possibly TRBD1 (5 bases). With 5 bases removed from V and 1 base from J, the gap between germline ends came to 11 bases. CDR1 is LNHDA, CDR2 SQIVND, per germline (reference sequence). This CDR3 has 14 amino acids. This chain's CDR3 is CASSWGDRNTEAFF. Written as DNA, the CDR3 is TGTGCCAGTAGTTGGGGTGACAGGAACACTGAAGCTTTCTTT.

The rearrangement uses TRBV25-1 and TRBJ2-3, with D unclear. Germline assignment: CDR1 MGHDK and CDR2 SYGVNS. The V end was cut by 2 bases, the J end by 5 bases, with 5 bases between. The CDR3 covers 12 residues. In DNA form, the CDR3 reads TGTGCCAGCAGTGAACATCAAGATACGCAGTATTTT. Translating it yields CASSEHQDTQYF.

This rearrangement joins TRBV5-1 to TRBJ2-7; 8 bases are a match to TRBD2. With V trimmed by 5 bases and J by 5 bases, 12 bases remained unmatched. Germline CDR1 reads SGHRS; CDR2 reads YFSETQ. The CDR3 consists of 15 residues. CDR3 loop: CASRTQREINHEQYF. The CDR3 coding sequence is TGCGCCAGCAGAACCCAGCGGGAGATCAACCACGAGCAGTACTTC.

V gene TRBV27 combines with J gene TRBJ2-7, with TRBD1 matching over 9 bases. CDR1 and CDR2 from the germline V gene are MNHEY and SMNVEV (reference sequence). The CDR3 is 15 amino acids. J gave up 6 bases and V 5 bases, and 11 bases lay outside the gene matches. The CDR3 nucleotides are TGTGCCAGCAGTCCGCGGACAGGGGCATCGGCCGAGCAGTACTTC. Encoded protein: CASSPRTGASAEQYF.

J is TRBJ1-1 and V is TRBV21-1. TRBV21-1 is a recognized pseudogene. This CDR3 is 12 amino acids long. The CDR3 protein is CASSKGGARAFF. The DNA of the CDR3 is TGTGCCAGCAGCAAGGGGGGCGCAAGGGCTTTCTTT.

The chain employs TRBV5-4 and TRBJ1-2; no reliable D call. Germline values: CDR1 SGHNT, CDR2 YYREEE (reference sequence). Deletions cut 0 bases from V and 8 bases from J, with 17 bases between. The CDR3 is 15 amino acids. This CDR3 is CASSLAPSGFEGYTF. The CDR3 DNA reads TGTGCCAGCAGCTTGGCCCCTTCGGGTTTTGAGGGCTACACCTTC.

The chain has TRBV9 and TRBJ2-4, with D possibly being TRBD1 or TRBD2 (6 bases each). This CDR3 is built from 17 residues. Germline values: CDR1 SGDLS, CDR2 YYNGEE. V lost 0 bases and J lost 5, with 18 bases in between. DNA of the CDR3: TGTGCCAGCAGCGTAGCTAGTTGGGGGGCTTCCGAAAACATTCAGTACTTC. It yields the protein CASSVASWGASENIQYF.

The chain carries TRBV5-4 and TRBJ1-3; D is uncertain. V was pared by 4 bases and J by 2 bases, with 13 bases between. Germline CDR1 SGHNT, CDR2 YYREEE (reference sequence). CDR3 size: 15 residues. The CDR3 DNA follows: TGTGCCAGCAGCCGGTCAGACGGAACTGGAAACACCATATATTTT. Protein: CASSRSDGTGNTIYF.

The genes are TRBV5-4 and TRBJ2-3; TRBD1 might be the D (6 bases). Trimming removed 4 bases from V and 3 bases from J, with 9 bases in between. Germline V gene lookup returns CDR1 SGHNT and CDR2 YYREEE (reference sequence). The CDR3 loop spans 13 amino acids. CDR3 in DNA: TGTGCCAGCAGCAGACAGGAGACAGATACGCAGTATTTT. It yields the protein CASSRQETDTQYF.

V usage is TRBV18 and J usage is TRBJ2-7; 12 bases map to TRBD2. Trimming removed 2 bases from V and 2 bases from J; junction bases left unmatched: 13. Germline V gene lookup returns CDR1 KGHSH and CDR2 LQKENI. The CDR3 runs to 19 residues. Here the CDR3 reads CASSPSRTSGIPPPYEQYF. Written as DNA, the CDR3 is TGTGCCAGCTCACCAAGTAGGACTAGCGGGATACCCCCACCCTACGAGCAGTACTTC.

This clone showed up just once. The rearrangement uses TRBV18 and TRBJ2-7; 11 bases align to TRBD2. Germline lookup yields CDR1 KGHSH and CDR2 LQKENI. V trimming: 5 bases; J trimming: 4 bases; junction bases outside the gene matches: 4. This CDR3 has 14 residues. This chain's CDR3 is CASSSTSGSYEQYF. The CDR3 DNA is TGTGCCAGCTCATCCACTAGCGGGAGTTACGAGCAGTACTTC.

The chain is built from TRBV5-1 and TRBJ1-2, with unresolved D. CDR3 size: 15 residues. Per germline, CDR1 SGHRS and CDR2 YFSETQ. V lost 0 bases and J 7 bases, leaving 16 bases between the germline ends. Here the CDR3 reads CASSLALLESGGYTF. The DNA for the CDR3 is TGCGCCAGCAGCTTGGCCTTGCTCGAATCGGGTGGCTACACCTTC.

The chain has TRBV10-2 and TRBJ2-3; D uncertain. Germline CDR1 and CDR2: WSHSY and SAAADI. V gave up 5 bases and J gave up 1 base, with 4 bases separating them. This CDR3 is 12 amino acids long. CDR3 bases: TGCGCCAGCAGTCGTCGCACAGATACGCAGTATTTT. Encoded protein: CASSRRTDTQYF.

V is TRBV5-5 and J is TRBJ1-1; 7 bases agree with TRBD1. The V gene's germline CDR1 is SGHKS and CDR2 YYEKEE (reference sequence). Trimming took 4 bases from V and 11 from J; bases not matched to a gene: 8. CDR3 length: 12 amino acids. The CDR3 DNA reads as TGTGCCAGCAGCACTAGACAGGGTTTGGCTTTCTTT. Translated, it gives CASSTRQGLAFF. The variable domain in full, with the rest retrieved from reference TRBV5-5 and TRBJ1-1, is DAGVTQSPTHLIKTRGQQVTLRCSPISGHKSVSWYQQVLGQGPQFIFQYYEKEERGRGNFPDRFSARQFPNYSSELNVNALLLGDSALYLCASSTRQGLAFFGQGTRLTVV.

V is TRBV19 and J is TRBJ2-5, with D perhaps TRBD2 (5 bases). This CDR3 spans 12 amino acids. Germline CDR1 is LNHDA and CDR2 is SQIVND (reference sequence). Trimming cost V 5 bases and J 7 bases, with 11 bases left between them. The CDR3 DNA reads TGTGCCAGTAGTTTCGGGGAAGGGACCCAGTACTTC. As protein: CASSFGEGTQYF.

This chain links TRBV9 with TRBJ2-5; 7 bases align to TRBD2. This CDR3 region has 14 residues. Per the germline V gene, CDR1 is SGDLS and CDR2 is YYNGEE. The J segment lost 3 bases and the V segment lost 4 bases, leaving 6 bases of the junction unmatched. The CDR3 loop reads CASSYGGGEETQYF. The CDR3 DNA is TGTGCCAGCAGCTACGGGGGAGGGGAAGAGACCCAGTACTTC.

This chain connects TRBV5-4 to TRBJ2-5; TRBD2 is a possible D gene (6 bases). The length of the CDR3 is 13 residues. Between the trimmed V and J ends, which lost 5 bases and 5 bases, there was a span of 13 bases. Germline assignment: CDR1 SGHNT and CDR2 YYREEE (reference sequence). CDR3 residues: CASRDTSWETQYF. The CDR3, as DNA: TGTGCCAGCAGGGATACTAGCTGGGAGACCCAGTACTTC.

For the CDR3, the DNA is TGTGCCAGCTCTCCGGGGTACGAGACCCAGTACTTC. Translation: CASSPGYETQYF. The chain recombines TRBV18 with TRBJ2-5, with D possibly being TRBD2 (5 bases). The CDR3 runs to 12 residues. Germline values: CDR1 KGHSH, CDR2 LQKENI. V lost 6 bases, J lost 5 bases, and 10 bases lay in between.

This chain joins TRBV28 and TRBJ1-5, with 7 bases that match TRBD1. The junction had 11 bases not matched to a gene; V was cut back by 6 bases and J by 6 bases. This CDR3 spans 15 amino acids. The V gene's germline CDR1 is MDHEN and CDR2 SYDVKM. For the CDR3, the DNA is TGTGCCAGCAGAAAAACAGGGGCCAATTTTCAGCCCCAGCATTTT. Protein product: CASRKTGANFQPQHF.

This clone appeared a single time. The gene calls are TRBV5-1 and TRBJ2-3; D is unclear. CDR3 length equals 15 residues. Germline CDR1 is SGHRS and CDR2 is YFSETQ. Between the trimmed V and J ends, which lost 4 bases and 4 bases, there was a span of 16 bases. The CDR3 region is CASSPGSGISDTQYF. The CDR3 DNA is TGCGCCAGCAGCCCTGGTAGTGGTATCTCAGATACGCAGTATTTT.

This chain connects TRBV9 to TRBJ1-3; 8 nucleotides line up with TRBD1. J gave up 3 bases and V 3 bases, and 11 bases lay outside the gene matches. This CDR3 is 17 amino acids long. Germline CDR1 is SGDLS and CDR2 is YYNGEE. CDR3 DNA sequence: TGTGCCAGCAGCGCCACCGGGACAGGCGCATATGGAAACACCATATATTTT. This translates into CASSATGTGAYGNTIYF.

The chain is built from TRBV28 and TRBJ2-7; TRBD1 is a possible D gene (5 bases). This CDR3 comprises 15 residues. The germline CDR1 and CDR2 sequences are MDHEN and SYDVKM. The ends were cut back, 3 bases at V and 0 bases at J, with 12 bases in the middle. The DNA for the CDR3 is TGTGCCAGCAGTTTTGAGCAGGGTGGCTCCTACGAGCAGTACTTC. Its translation: CASSFEQGGSYEQYF.

The rearrangement joins TRBV30 to TRBJ1-3; possibly TRBD1 for D (5 bases). V lost 4 bases and J 4 bases, leaving 11 bases between the germline ends. The CDR3 loop spans 13 amino acids. Germline values: CDR1 GTSNPN, CDR2 SVGIG (reference sequence). CDR3 residues: CAWTRVTGNTIYF. The DNA for the CDR3 is TGTGCCTGGACCAGGGTTACGGGAAACACCATATATTTT.

This chain connects TRBV25-1 to TRBJ1-2; 12 nucleotides match TRBD1. V trimming: 5 bases; J trimming: 4 bases; junction bases outside the gene matches: 14. This CDR3 has 18 residues. Germline V gives CDR1 MGHDK, CDR2 SYGVNS. CDR3 bases: TGTGCCAGCAGTCTACTCTGGGACAGGGGGCATTGGTGCTATGGCTACACCTTC. Encoded protein: CASSLLWDRGHWCYGYTF.

V usage is TRBV18 and J usage is TRBJ2-7; 14 nucleotides align to TRBD2. Unmatched junction bases numbered 8, after V lost 1 base and J lost 3 bases. This CDR3 has 18 amino acids. CDR1 and CDR2 from the germline V gene are KGHSH and LQKENI. CDR3 sequence reads: CASSPRRLAGGSNYEQYF. In nucleotides, the CDR3 is TGTGCCAGCTCACCACGAAGACTAGCGGGGGGGAGTAACTACGAGCAGTACTTC.

The rearrangement uses TRBV10-3 and TRBJ1-1; TRBD1 matches at 9 bases. The CDR3 spans 18 residues. CDR1 and CDR2 (germline): ENHRY, SYGVKD. Trimming took 3 bases from V and 1 from J; bases not matched to a gene: 12. CDR3 bases: TGTGCCATCAGTGACCAACAGGGGGCGAAAATAGGGAACACTGAAGCTTTCTTT. Protein: CAISDQQGAKIGNTEAFF.